The 23 T cell receptor beta chains below all came from one sample that was sequenced in a study of T cells in Graves' hyperthyroidism and ophthalmopathy. Amplification of TCR beta CDR3 regions used RNA as the template. An initial round of RT-PCR targeting the TCR CDR3 relied on the HTBI primer set. One entry per CDR3 protein, called by TCRdb with MiXCR from the multiplex PCR reads. The sample has hundreds of thousands of distinct CDR3 sequences, about 20% seen once. Material: blood. These receptor sequences come from a woman aged 70 to 79 with Graves' ophthalmopathy.

This clonotype was seen a few times. The chain carries TRBV30 and TRBJ1-4; tentative D call: TRBD1 (5 bases). The CDR3 length is 14 residues. Per germline, CDR1 GTSNPN and CDR2 SVGIG (reference sequence). V gave up 2 bases and J gave up 6 bases, with 13 bases separating them. The CDR3 DNA follows: TGTGCCTGGAGTAGGGGAGATGGGGATGAAAAACTGTTTTTT. It codes for CAWSRGDGDEKLFF.

In this sample, this clonotype turned up a few times. An end of the junction does not agree with germline; a read error may underlie this. This rearrangement joins TRBV7-7 to TRBJ1-5; D uncertain. This CDR3 is 17 amino acids long. The V gene's germline CDR1 is SSHAT and CDR2 FNYEAQ (reference sequence). The CDR3 sequence: CASSVKPAPEGNQPQHF. CDR3 nucleotide sequence: TGTGCTAGCAGCGTCAAGCCAGCCCCCGAGGGCAATCAGCCCCAGCATTTT.

This clonotype was observed many times. The chain employs TRBV20-1 and TRBJ1-1; 7 nucleotides match TRBD1. The J segment lost 1 base and the V segment lost 1 base, leaving 3 bases of the junction unmatched. CDR3 size: 14 residues. Germline V lookup: CDR1 DFQATT, CDR2 SNEGSKA (reference sequence). The CDR3 is CSARAGTENTEAFF. The CDR3 nucleotides are TGCAGTGCTAGAGCCGGGACAGAGAACACTGAAGCTTTCTTT.

The V gene is TRBV6-1, the J gene TRBJ2-2; 7 bases are shared with TRBD1. Losses at the gene ends were 7 bases for V and 4 bases for J; bases not matched to a gene: 6. The CDR3 runs to 14 residues. Germline assignment: CDR1 MNHNS and CDR2 SASEGT. CDR3 nucleotide sequence: TGTGCCAGCATGGTACAGGGGACCACCGGGGAGCTGTTTTTT. It encodes CASMVQGTTGELFF.

The gene calls are TRBV6-1 and TRBJ1-4; TRBD1 is a possible D gene (6 bases). This CDR3 comprises 15 residues. V was trimmed by 2 bases and J by 7 bases, leaving 14 bases between them. Germline loops: CDR1 MNHNS, CDR2 SASEGT. The CDR3 spells CASSETRVGGEKLFF. The CDR3 coding sequence is TGTGCCAGCAGTGAAACCAGGGTAGGGGGTGAAAAACTGTTTTTT.

This clonotype was recorded at least ten times. This chain joins TRBV27 and TRBJ2-5, with TRBD1 matching 7 bases. This CDR3 has 13 residues. The trim removed 3 bases at V and 5 bases at J, leaving 3 bases unmatched. Germline CDR1 reads MNHEY; CDR2 reads SMNVEV (reference sequence). The CDR3 loop is CASSFTGVETQYF. The CDR3 DNA reads TGTGCCAGCAGTTTTACAGGGGTGGAGACCCAGTACTTC.

This chain links TRBV6-6 with TRBJ2-1; 9 bases agree with TRBD2. The CDR3 is 16 amino acids. CDR1 is MNHNY, CDR2 SVGAGI, per germline (reference sequence). Trimming at V came to 2 bases and at J to 9 bases, leaving 11 bases not matched to a gene. CDR3 DNA: TGTGCCAGCAGTTACGTAGCGGGAGTTATACTGGGTGAGCAGTTCTTC. It is translated as CASSYVAGVILGEQFF.

This clonotype was detected ten times or more. The rearrangement joins TRBV28 to TRBJ1-4; 7 bases map to TRBD1. CDR3 size: 15 residues. CDR1 is MDHEN and CDR2 is SYDVKM in the germline V gene. V was pared by 3 bases and J by 2 bases, with 3 bases of the junction left unmatched. The CDR3 here is CASSFLQGTNEKLFF. CDR3 DNA sequence: TGTGCCAGCAGTTTTCTACAGGGGACTAATGAAAAACTGTTTTTT.

At least ten counts were recorded for this clonotype. This chain joins TRBV6-1 and TRBJ2-7; 7 bases line up with TRBD1. Germline V gives CDR1 MNHNS, CDR2 SASEGT. Germline trimming cut 5 bases from V and 2 bases from J; bases unmatched to any gene: 9. This CDR3 region has 15 residues. As DNA, the CDR3 is TGTGCCAGCAGTCACCGGGACAGCGTAACCTACGAGCAGTACTTC. It encodes CASSHRDSVTYEQYF.

The sample holds many counts of this clonotype. The chain couples TRBV2 to TRBJ2-2; D is unclear. The V end was cut by 5 bases, the J end by 1 base, with 11 bases between. Germline values: CDR1 SNHLY, CDR2 FYNNEI. The CDR3 loop spans 15 amino acids. Written as DNA, the CDR3 is TGTGCCAGCAGTCGGAAACCCGAGAACACCGGGGAGCTGTTTTTT. This gives the protein CASSRKPENTGELFF.

This clonotype was counted many times. The rearrangement uses TRBV12-3 or TRBV12-4 and TRBJ2-1; D not resolved. V shed 5 bases and J shed 9 bases, with 11 bases lying between them. The CDR3 is 12 residues long. The CDR3 here is CASSINGPEQFF. CDR3 DNA: TGTGCCAGCAGTATAAACGGACCTGAGCAGTTCTTC.

CDR3 residues: CASSLVHSYNEQFF. In DNA form, the CDR3 reads TGTGCCAGCAGCTTAGTACACTCCTACAATGAGCAGTTCTTC. The gene calls are TRBV7-9 and TRBJ2-1, with D uncertain. Trimming stripped 1 base from V and 0 bases from J, with 4 bases between. The CDR3 is 14 residues long. From germline, CDR1 is SEHNR and CDR2 FQNEAQ (reference sequence). The full variable domain, with the rest looked up from reference TRBV7-9 and TRBJ2-1, is DTGVSQNPRHKITKRGQNVTFRCDPISEHNRLYWYRQTLGQGPEFLTYFQNEAQLEKSRLLSDRFSAERPKGSFSTLEIQRTEQGDSAMYLCASSLVHSYNEQFFGPGTRLTVL.

In this sample, this clonotype turned up a few times. The V call is TRBV9, the J call TRBJ1-1, with D maybe TRBD1 (5 bases). Germline V gives CDR1 SGDLS, CDR2 YYNGEE. Trimming cost V 4 bases and J 1 base, with 14 bases left between them. The CDR3 consists of 15 residues. The chain's CDR3 is CASSTRPGGNTEAFF. CDR3 nucleotide sequence: TGTGCCAGCAGCACCCGGCCCGGGGGGAACACTGAAGCTTTCTTT.

The rearrangement uses TRBV4-1 and TRBJ2-7; D not resolved. CDR3 length: 14 residues. Germline V gives CDR1 MGHRA, CDR2 YSYEKL. Trimming took 4 bases from V and 1 from J, leaving 11 bases between them. The CDR3 nucleotides read TGCGCCAGCAGCCCGGTTTGGGATTCCTACGAGCAGTACTTC. It encodes CASSPVWDSYEQYF.

The chain carries TRBV20-1 and TRBJ1-2; D may be TRBD1 (5 bases). The V end lost 5 bases, the J end lost 4 bases, and 17 bases lay between the germline ends. This CDR3 is built from 14 residues. Germline V gene lookup returns CDR1 DFQATT and CDR2 SNEGSKA (reference sequence). CDR3 region: CSAPQGAGSYGYTF. The CDR3, as DNA: TGCAGTGCTCCCCAGGGTGCCGGCAGCTATGGCTACACCTTC.

Ten or more counts support this clonotype. The chain is built from TRBV3-1 and TRBJ2-1; either TRBD1 or TRBD2 may fit D (5 bases each). V lost 0 bases and J lost 7, with 13 bases in between. This CDR3 is built from 15 residues. Germline lookup yields CDR1 LGHDT and CDR2 YNNKEL (reference sequence). CDR3 amino acids: CASSQDTRGWNEQFF. The DNA of the CDR3 is TGTGCCAGCAGCCAAGATACTAGGGGTTGGAATGAGCAGTTCTTC.

This clonotype showed up just a few times. This chain connects TRBV6-1 to TRBJ2-3, with TRBD1 matching over 8 bases. The CDR3 extends over 17 amino acids. CDR1 and CDR2 from the germline V gene are MNHNS and SASEGT. V gave up 6 bases and J gave up 2 bases; unmatched junction bases: 13. The CDR3 nucleotides read TGTGCCAGCAGCTACCCCGGGACAGGCGTACACACAGATACGCAGTATTTT. Its translation is CASSYPGTGVHTDTQYF.

The V call is TRBV12-5, the J call TRBJ1-2; D may be TRBD1 (5 bases). The CDR3 loop spans 13 amino acids. Trimming cost V 1 base and J 4 bases, with 7 bases left between them. In germline, CDR1 is LGHNT, CDR2 FRNRAP. The CDR3 region is CASGLATVYGYTF. The CDR3 DNA is TGTGCTAGTGGTTTGGCGACAGTCTATGGCTACACCTTC.

J is TRBJ1-5 and V is TRBV30; 9 positions agree with TRBD1. V shed 3 bases, J shed 7 bases, and the junction held 4 bases outside the gene matches. The CDR3 totals 13 residues. Per germline, CDR1 GTSNPN and CDR2 SVGIG (reference sequence). The CDR3 DNA follows: TGTGCCTGGAGCCGAACAGGGGGCCAGCCCCAGCATTTT. The encoded protein is CAWSRTGGQPQHF. Full variable domain (missing parts from reference TRBV30 and TRBJ1-5): SQTIHQWPATLVQPVGSPLSLECTVEGTSNPNLYWYRQAAGRGLQLLFYSVGIGQISSEVPQNLSASRPQDRQFILSSKKLLLSDSGFYLCAWSRTGGQPQHFGDGTRLSIL.

The chain has TRBV28 and TRBJ2-7; no firm D call. The CDR3 totals 12 residues. The germline V gene has CDR1 MDHEN and CDR2 SYDVKM. The V end was cut by 7 bases, the J end by 3 bases, with 10 bases between. The CDR3 loop reads CASINPGYEQYF. The CDR3 DNA follows: TGTGCCAGCATCAACCCGGGCTACGAGCAGTACTTC.

In its sample, this clonotype was seen a few times. J is TRBJ2-7 and V is TRBV12-3 or TRBV12-4; TRBD2 aligns across 10 bases. Germline trimming cut 7 bases from V and 2 bases from J; bases unmatched to any gene: 8. CDR3 size: 15 residues. The CDR3 nucleotides read TGTGCCAGCACCCTCCAAGCGGGGGGGACCTACGAGCAGTACTTC. As protein: CASTLQAGGTYEQYF.

The rearrangement uses TRBV28 and TRBJ1-2; 7 positions match TRBD1. The ends lost 3 bases at V and 4 bases at J; junction bases unmatched: 14. The germline CDR1 and CDR2 sequences are MDHEN and SYDVKM. The length of the CDR3 is 17 residues. The CDR3 protein is CASSFLPTGPLSYGYTF. The CDR3 coding sequence is TGTGCCAGCAGTTTTCTGCCGACAGGGCCATTGAGCTATGGCTACACCTTC.

A remark on this clonotype: Possible read error: a much larger clone is one base away. The chain is built from TRBV11-2 and TRBJ2-1; 8 bases line up with TRBD2. The CDR3 covers 17 residues. Per the germline V gene, CDR1 is SGHAT and CDR2 is FQNNGV. The chain's CDR3 is CAGSLVIASGYLQEQFF. The CDR3 nucleotides are TGTGCCGGCAGCTTAGTCATTGCTAGCGGGTACCTTCAGGAGCAGTTCTTC.